This T cell receptor beta chain was documented in a study of cytomegalovirus exposure and HLA in healthy donors. Assay used: immunoSEQ multiplex PCR; TCRdb lists only in-frame clones, some missing. The sample lists 300,000 to 400,000 clones, approximately 91% occurring once. Concerning this clone itself: As yet, its antigen is unknown.

Germline CDR1 reads SNHLY; CDR2 reads FYNNEI. The V and J ends lost 8 bases and 8 bases respectively, with 15 bases between them. This CDR3 spans 12 amino acids. General study points: Whilst most TCR sequences proved rare, a subset of public TCRs occurred across many donors.

This TCR was recovered from a man aged 30-40 years in good health and CMV-seronegative. This sequence joins TRBV2 and TRBJ1-2; tentative D call: TRBD1 (5 bases). What was sequenced was PBMCs. CDR3 region: CASPHQGAGYTF. DNA for the CDR3: TGTGCCAGCCCCCACCAAGGGGCCGGCTACACCTTC. Together with reference TRBV2 and TRBJ1-2, the CDR3 gives the full variable domain: EPEVTQTPSHQVTQMGQEVILRCVPISNHLYFYWYRQILGQKVEFLVSFYNNEISEKSEIFDDQFSVERPDGSNFTLKIRSTKLEDSAMYFCASPHQGAGYTFGSGTRLTVV.